The 5 T cell receptor beta chains listed next were all sequenced from one sample in a study of CXCR3-negative and CXCR3-positive naive CD8 T cells. Study observations and caveats: More hydrophobic TRB CDR3s occurred in CXCR3-positive than in CXCR3-negative naive cells.

These TCRs' antigens remain unknown. Through 5' RACE with UMI labels, the TRB cDNA libraries were prepared. TCRdb reworked the 5' RACE reads into one entry per CDR3 protein, no DNA. The sample's table shows under 150,000 distinct CDR3 sequences. Material: naive CXCR3+ CD8+ T cells from blood. Subset described: CD45RO-CCR7+CD27+CD95- naive CD8+ T cells expressing CXCR3 (TNR3+). The receptors were gathered from a human donor in good health. Some clones in this sample may be carry-over from other donors' samples.

CDR3 amino acids: CASSKVGEAYYEQYF. The J gene is TRBJ2-7, the V gene TRBV6-6; lacking DNA, the TRBD1 call made by TCRdb goes unchecked. CDR3 length equals 15 residues. Germline V gene data show CDR1 as MNHNY and CDR2 as SVGAGI (reference sequence).

V is TRBV7-2 and J is TRBJ1-1; the D call of TRBD1 rests on TCRdb alone, since no DNA is present to check it. CDR1 is SGHTA and CDR2 is FQGNSA in the germline V gene. CDR3 length: 15 residues. This chain's CDR3 is CASSLAYGGGTEAFF. The full variable domain, with the rest looked up from reference TRBV7-2 and TRBJ1-1, is GAGVSQSPSNKVTEKGKDVELRCDPISGHTALYWYRQSLGQGLEFLIYFQGNSAPDKSGLPSDRFSAERTGGSVSTLTIQRTQQEDSAVYLCASSLAYGGGTEAFFGQGTRLTVV.

CDR3 region: CASRAGLADYNEQFF. This chain connects TRBV4-3 to TRBJ2-1; the TCRdb call, TRBD2, lacks DNA for checking. This CDR3 has 15 residues. Germline CDR1 and CDR2: LGHNA and YSLEER.

CDR3: CASSPRGETSGGYNEQFF. J is TRBJ2-1 and V is TRBV7-2; the TRBD2 assignment by TCRdb is unverifiable without DNA. The CDR3 spans 18 residues. Germline V lookup: CDR1 SGHTA, CDR2 FQGNSA.

The rearrangement links TRBV7-9 to TRBJ2-3; TCRdb outputs TRBD2, but without DNA this stays unchecked. Germline CDR1 is SEHNR and CDR2 is FQNEAQ (reference sequence). This CDR3 contains 17 residues. This CDR3 reads CASSPGTSGVMTDTQYF.